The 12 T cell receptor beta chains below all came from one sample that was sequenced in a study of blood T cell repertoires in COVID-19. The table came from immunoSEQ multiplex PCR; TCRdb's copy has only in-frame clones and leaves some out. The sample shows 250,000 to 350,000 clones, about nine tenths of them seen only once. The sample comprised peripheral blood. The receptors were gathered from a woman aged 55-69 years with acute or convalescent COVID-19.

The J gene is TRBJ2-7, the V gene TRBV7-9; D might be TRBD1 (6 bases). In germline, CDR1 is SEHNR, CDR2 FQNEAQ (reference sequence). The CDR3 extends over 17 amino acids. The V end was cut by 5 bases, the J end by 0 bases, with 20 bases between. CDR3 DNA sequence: TGTGCCAGCAGCCAAGAAACAGGGTTGGGGAGCTCCTACGAGCAGTACTTC. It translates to CASSQETGLGSSYEQYF.

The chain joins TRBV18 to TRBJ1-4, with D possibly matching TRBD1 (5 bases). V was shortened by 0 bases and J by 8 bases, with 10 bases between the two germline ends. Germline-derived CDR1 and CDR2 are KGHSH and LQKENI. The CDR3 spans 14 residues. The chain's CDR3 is CASSPPGGSEKLFF. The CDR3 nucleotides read TGTGCCAGCTCACCACCGGGGGGGTCGGAAAAACTGTTTTTT.

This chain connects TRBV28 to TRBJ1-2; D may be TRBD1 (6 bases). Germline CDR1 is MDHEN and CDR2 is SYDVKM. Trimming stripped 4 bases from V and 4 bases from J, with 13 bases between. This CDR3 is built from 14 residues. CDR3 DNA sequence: TGTGCCAGCAGTTCAATAAGGGGGAGCTATGGCTACACCTTC. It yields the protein CASSSIRGSYGYTF.

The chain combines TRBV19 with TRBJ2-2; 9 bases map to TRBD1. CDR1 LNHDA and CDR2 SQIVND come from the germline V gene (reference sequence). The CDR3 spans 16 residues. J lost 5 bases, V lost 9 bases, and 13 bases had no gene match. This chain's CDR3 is CASLESRDRETGELFF. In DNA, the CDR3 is TGTGCCAGCCTAGAAAGCCGGGACAGGGAAACCGGGGAGCTGTTTTTT.

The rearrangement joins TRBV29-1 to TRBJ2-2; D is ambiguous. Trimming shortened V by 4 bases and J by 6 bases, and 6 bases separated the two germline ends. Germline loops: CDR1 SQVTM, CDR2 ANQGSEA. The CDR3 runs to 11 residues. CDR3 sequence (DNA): TGCAGCGTTGGAGGTCCCGGGGAGCTGTTTTTT. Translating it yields CSVGGPGELFF.

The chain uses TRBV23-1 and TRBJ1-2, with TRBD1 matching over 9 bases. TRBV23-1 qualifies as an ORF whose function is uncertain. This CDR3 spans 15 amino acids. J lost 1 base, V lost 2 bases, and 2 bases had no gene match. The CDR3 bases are TGCGCCAGCAGTCAAGGGACAGGGAATAACTATGGCTACACCTTC. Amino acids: CASSQGTGNNYGYTF.

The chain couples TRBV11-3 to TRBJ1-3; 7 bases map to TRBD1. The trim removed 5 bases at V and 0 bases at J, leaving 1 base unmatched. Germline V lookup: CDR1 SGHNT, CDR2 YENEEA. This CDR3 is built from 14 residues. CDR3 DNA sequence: TGTGCCAGCAGCCGGACAGGCTCTGGAAACACCATATATTTT. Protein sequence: CASSRTGSGNTIYF.

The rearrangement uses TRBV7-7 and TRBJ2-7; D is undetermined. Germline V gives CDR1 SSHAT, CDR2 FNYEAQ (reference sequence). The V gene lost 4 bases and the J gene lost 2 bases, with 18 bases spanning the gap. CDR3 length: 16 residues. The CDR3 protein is CASSSDMGQQTYEQYF. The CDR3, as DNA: TGTGCCAGCAGCTCCGATATGGGCCAACAAACCTACGAGCAGTACTTC.

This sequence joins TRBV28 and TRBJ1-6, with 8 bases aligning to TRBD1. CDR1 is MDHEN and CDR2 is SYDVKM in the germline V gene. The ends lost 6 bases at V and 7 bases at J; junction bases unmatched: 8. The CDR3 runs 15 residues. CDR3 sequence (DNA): TGTGCCAGCAGACCTGGGACAGGAGAGAATTCACCCCTCCACTTT. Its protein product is CASRPGTGENSPLHF.

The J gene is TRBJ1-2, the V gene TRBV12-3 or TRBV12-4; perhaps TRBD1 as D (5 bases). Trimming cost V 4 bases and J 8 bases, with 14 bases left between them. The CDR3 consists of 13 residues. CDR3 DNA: TGTGCCAGCAGTTGGGGGGGAGAGTCGGGCTACACCTTC. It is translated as CASSWGGESGYTF.

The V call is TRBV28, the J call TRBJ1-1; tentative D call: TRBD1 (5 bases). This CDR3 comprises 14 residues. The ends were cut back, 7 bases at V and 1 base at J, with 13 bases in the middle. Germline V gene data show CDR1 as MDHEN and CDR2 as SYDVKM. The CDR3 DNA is TGTGCCAGCACCGGGGGACGTCGGAACACTGAAGCTTTCTTT. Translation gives CASTGGRRNTEAFF.

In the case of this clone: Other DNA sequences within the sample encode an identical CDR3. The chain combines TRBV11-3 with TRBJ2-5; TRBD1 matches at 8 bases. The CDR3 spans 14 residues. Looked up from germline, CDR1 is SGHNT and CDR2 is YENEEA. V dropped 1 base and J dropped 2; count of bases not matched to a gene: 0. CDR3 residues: CASSLGQGQETQYF. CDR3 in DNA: TGTGCCAGCAGCTTAGGACAGGGGCAAGAGACCCAGTACTTC.